This entry lists 26 T cell receptor beta chains sequenced from one sample in a study of beta chain features in type 1 diabetes. As every portion of the isolated RNA was reverse transcribed, the sequencing read expressed TCRB transcripts. Assay: immunoSEQ multiplex PCR; the TCRdb copy retains only in-frame clones and omits some. The sample carries a few hundred thousand clones, around 15% recorded once. The sequenced material came from central memory CD4+ T cells from blood. The receptors derive from a man between 25 and 39 years old in good health.

This clone was seen many times. V gene TRBV28 combines with J gene TRBJ2-1; 7 bases match TRBD2. The CDR3 consists of 15 residues. The V gene end was trimmed by 5 bases and the J gene end by 0 bases; junction bases not matched to a gene: 4. The germline V gene encodes CDR1 MDHEN and CDR2 SYDVKM. The CDR3, as DNA: TGTGCCAGCAGTCCCAGCGGGGTCTCCTACAATGAGCAGTTCTTC. Its translation is CASSPSGVSYNEQFF.

This clone was picked up a small number of times. Its ends do not fully match the called genes, so a read error is possible. This rearrangement joins TRBV10-3 to TRBJ2-1; a possible D gene is TRBD1 (6 bases). Germline V gene sequence: CDR1 ENHRY, CDR2 SYGVKD. The CDR3 totals 17 residues. The CDR3 reads CASSSPTRGPTGNEQFF. Written as DNA, the CDR3 is TGTGCCAGCAGTTCCCCAACCAGGGGCCCCACCGGCAATGAGCAGTTCTTC.

This clone was observed a few times. The chain joins TRBV15 to TRBJ1-1; D unclear. CDR3 length: 15 amino acids. The V gene lost 1 base and the J gene lost 0 bases, with 9 bases spanning the gap. From germline, CDR1 is LNHNV and CDR2 YYDKDF (reference sequence). CDR3 DNA: TGTGCCACCAGCAGAGGAGGGCAGATGAACACTGAAGCTTTCTTT. It specifies CATSRGGQMNTEAFF.

This clone was observed a handful of times. The rearrangement uses TRBV7-2 and TRBJ2-3; TRBD1 agrees at 10 bases. J gave up 4 bases and V 5 bases, and 9 bases lay outside the gene matches. The CDR3 contains 16 residues. Germline lookup yields CDR1 SGHTA and CDR2 FQGNSA. CDR3 coding DNA: TGTGCCAGCAGCCCCTTTTGGGGGACAGGGGCAGATACGCAGTATTTT. Translation: CASSPFWGTGADTQYF.

This chain links TRBV4-3 with TRBJ1-1; D gene ambiguous. The germline V gene encodes CDR1 LGHNA and CDR2 YSLEER. This CDR3 has 14 residues. The ends were cut back, 1 base at V and 0 bases at J, with 6 bases in the middle. For the CDR3, the DNA is TGCGCCAGCAGCCAAGGGACGATGAACACTGAAGCTTTCTTT. Encoded protein: CASSQGTMNTEAFF.

This clone was picked up a small number of times. This sequence joins TRBV5-4 and TRBJ2-5, with 15 bases fitting TRBD2. Trimming removed 4 bases from V and 5 bases from J; junction bases left unmatched: 12. The CDR3 consists of 18 residues. Germline CDR1 and CDR2: SGHNT and YYREEE (reference sequence). This CDR3 reads CASSQTGLAGGPEETQYF. CDR3 DNA sequence: TGTGCCAGCAGCCAAACAGGACTAGCGGGAGGGCCCGAGGAGACCCAGTACTTC.

In its sample, this clone was seen a few times. The gene calls are TRBV7-2 and TRBJ1-1, with TRBD1 matching over 7 bases. V was pared by 4 bases and J by 7 bases, with 6 bases of the junction left unmatched. Germline loops: CDR1 SGHTA, CDR2 FQGNSA. This CDR3 is 13 amino acids long. The CDR3 loop is CASSWTGFNEAFF. The CDR3 nucleotides are TGTGCCAGCAGCTGGACAGGTTTTAATGAAGCTTTCTTT.

The V gene is TRBV14, the J gene TRBJ1-1; possibly TRBD1 for D (5 bases). This CDR3 has 16 amino acids. Germline loops: CDR1 SGHDN, CDR2 FVKESK. V lost 1 base, J lost 8 bases, and 20 bases lay in between. This CDR3 reads CASSQVVGLRGKEAFF. For the CDR3, the DNA is TGTGCCAGCAGCCAAGTTGTGGGTTTACGGGGGAAGGAAGCTTTCTTT.

This clone was detected a few times. The chain couples TRBV6-1 to TRBJ1-6; possibly TRBD1 for D (6 bases). The germline V gene has CDR1 MNHNS and CDR2 SASEGT. V was cut by 8 bases and J by 5 bases, with 13 bases left in between. The CDR3 totals 14 residues. CDR3 DNA: TGTGCCAGCCTCGGACAGATAAATAATTCACCCCTCCACTTT. This encodes CASLGQINNSPLHF.

The chain uses TRBV7-2 and TRBJ2-3; D is possibly TRBD2 (5 bases). Trimming pared 3 bases from V and 4 bases from J, leaving 11 bases between. The germline gives CDR1 SGHTA, CDR2 FQGNSA. The CDR3 loop spans 14 amino acids. The CDR3: CASSFTSGSDTQYF. Here the CDR3 DNA reads TGTGCCAGCAGCTTTACCAGCGGCTCAGATACGCAGTATTTT.

The chain employs TRBV5-6 and TRBJ1-2, with D uncertain. Germline CDR1 is SGHDT and CDR2 is YYEEEE. Trimming stripped 3 bases from V and 2 bases from J, with 11 bases between. The CDR3 runs to 14 residues. The CDR3 reads CASSWGVENYGYTF. In DNA, the CDR3 is TGTGCCAGCAGCTGGGGAGTTGAGAACTATGGCTACACCTTC.

This rearrangement joins TRBV7-8 to TRBJ2-5; D may be TRBD1 or TRBD2 (6 bases each). The germline V and J ends were trimmed by 4 bases and 4 bases, with 16 bases remaining between them. Germline CDR1 and CDR2: SGHVS and FQNEAQ. The CDR3 runs to 15 residues. CDR3 nucleotide sequence: TGTGCCAGCAGCTCCCACAGGGAGGTGGGAGAGACCCAGTACTTC. It translates to CASSSHREVGETQYF.

In its sample, this clone was seen a few times. The identical CDR3 is also encoded by other nucleotide sequences in the sample. This chain connects TRBV18 to TRBJ2-5; D is ambiguous. Germline values: CDR1 KGHSH, CDR2 LQKENI. The CDR3 extends over 11 amino acids. Between the trimmed V and J ends, which lost 3 bases and 5 bases, there was a span of 4 bases. CDR3 loop: CASSPRETQYF. CDR3 DNA: TGTGCCAGCTCACCTCGGGAGACCCAGTACTTC.

The V and J genes are TRBV5-1 and TRBJ2-7, with a possible D match to TRBD1 (7 bases). Per germline, CDR1 SGHRS and CDR2 YFSETQ. With 4 bases removed from V and 3 bases from J, the gap between germline ends came to 20 bases. CDR3 length equals 16 residues. The CDR3 DNA reads TGCGCCAGCAGCGTTGGAGCAGGGGGGTCCTTCTACGAGCAGTACTTC. This sequence encodes CASSVGAGGSFYEQYF. Looking up the rest from reference TRBV5-1 and TRBJ2-7 gives the full variable domain: KAGVTQTPRYLIKTRGQQVTLSCSPISGHRSVSWYQQTPGQGLQFLFEYFSETQRNKGNFPGRFSGRQFSNSRSEMNVSTLELGDSALYLCASSVGAGGSFYEQYFGPGTRLTVT.

This clone was recorded a few times. The chain is built from TRBV5-1 and TRBJ2-1; 7 nucleotides align to TRBD1. With 2 bases clipped from V and 0 bases from J, the junction kept 8 bases outside the gene matches. CDR3 length: 17 amino acids. CDR1 and CDR2 (germline): SGHRS, YFSETQ. The CDR3 spells CASSLQPGQSSYNEQFF. DNA of the CDR3: TGCGCCAGCAGCTTACAACCGGGACAGAGCTCCTACAATGAGCAGTTCTTC.

The V call is TRBV30, the J call TRBJ1-3; D is uncertain. The V gene lost 1 base and the J gene lost 0 bases, with 4 bases spanning the gap. CDR3 size: 13 residues. Germline V gives CDR1 GTSNPN, CDR2 SVGIG (reference sequence). CDR3 nucleotide sequence: TGTGCCTGGAGTGCGGTCTCTGGAAACACCATATATTTT. This sequence encodes CAWSAVSGNTIYF.

This clone has only a few counts. The rearrangement uses TRBV2 and TRBJ2-2; 13 bases agree with TRBD2. CDR1 is SNHLY and CDR2 is FYNNEI in the germline V gene. Unmatched junction bases numbered 6, after V lost 6 bases and J lost 5 bases. This CDR3 comprises 16 residues. The CDR3 DNA reads TGTGCCAGCAGATGGACTAGCGGGGGAGGAACCGGGGAGCTGTTTTTT. This codes for CASRWTSGGGTGELFF. Based on the CDR3 plus reference TRBV2 and TRBJ2-2, the full variable domain is EPEVTQTPSHQVTQMGQEVILRCVPISNHLYFYWYRQILGQKVEFLVSFYNNEISEKSEIFDDQFSVERPDGSNFTLKIRSTKLEDSAMYFCASRWTSGGGTGELFFGEGSRLTVL.

The table lists this clone with a few counts. The genes are TRBV21-1 and TRBJ2-1; the DNA was not compared with TRBD1, the D call given in the table. TRBV21-1 is flagged as a pseudogene. CDR3 size: 16 residues. CDR3 loop: CASSPSRQGAEGEQFF. CDR3 nucleotides: TGTGCCAGCAGCCCAAGTAGACAGGGGGCTGAGGGTGAGCAGTTCTTC.

This clone was seen a few times. The genes are TRBV27 and TRBJ2-3; 10 nucleotides match TRBD2. With V trimmed by 0 bases and J by 9 bases, 9 bases remained unmatched. The CDR3 extends over 16 amino acids. Per germline, CDR1 MNHEY and CDR2 SMNVEV (reference sequence). Here the CDR3 reads CASSLSRAGGPGTQYF. For the CDR3, the DNA is TGTGCCAGCAGTTTATCACGAGCGGGAGGGCCAGGCACGCAGTATTTT.

A few counts support this clone. The rearrangement uses TRBV4-1 and TRBJ1-4; tentatively, D is TRBD1 (5 bases). V dropped 4 bases and J dropped 6 bases, with 18 bases sitting between them. This CDR3 has 16 amino acids. The germline V gene has CDR1 MGHRA and CDR2 YSYEKL. CDR3 nucleotide sequence: TGCGCCAGCAGCCCGTCAGGGTCGGGCTTTGATGAAAAACTGTTTTTT. Protein product: CASSPSGSGFDEKLFF.

The CDR3 reads CASSLERLINTEAFF. DNA of the CDR3: TGTGCCAGCAGCTTAGAACGGTTAATTAACACTGAAGCTTTCTTT. The chain has TRBV7-8 and TRBJ1-1; unclear D gene. Germline CDR1 SGHVS, CDR2 FQNEAQ. This CDR3 contains 15 residues. Trimming took 1 base from V and 2 from J, leaving 11 bases between them.

V gene TRBV28 combines with J gene TRBJ2-7, with D possibly TRBD1 on 6 matching bases. Trimming removed 6 bases from V and 4 bases from J, with 25 bases in between. Germline CDR1 reads MDHEN; CDR2 reads SYDVKM. The CDR3 length is 17 residues. The CDR3: CASRDLRGHATGYEQYF. The DNA of the CDR3 is TGTGCCAGCAGAGACCTCCGGGGACACGCTACGGGGTACGAGCAGTACTTC.

In this sample, this clone turned up a few times. The chain has TRBV13 and TRBJ2-7; 9 positions agree with TRBD2. Losses at the gene ends were 5 bases for V and 4 bases for J; bases not matched to a gene: 12. Looked up from germline, CDR1 is PRHDT and CDR2 is FYEKMQ (reference sequence). There are 16 residues in the CDR3. The CDR3 region has the DNA TGTGCCAGCAGCGGACCGATCGTAGCGGGGGCATACGAGCAGTACTTC. Its protein product is CASSGPIVAGAYEQYF.

The chain uses TRBV10-3 and TRBJ2-2; D uncertain. V was pared by 3 bases and J by 1 base, with 3 bases between. Germline V gives CDR1 ENHRY, CDR2 SYGVKD. CDR3 length: 13 residues. DNA of the CDR3: TGTGCCATCAGTGAACAGAACACCGGGGAGCTGTTTTTT. It yields the protein CAISEQNTGELFF.

This clone was seen more than once but under ten times. The chain is built from TRBV7-9 and TRBJ2-3; D ambiguous. Germline values: CDR1 SEHNR, CDR2 FQNEAQ (reference sequence). CDR3 length equals 14 residues. With 5 bases removed from V and 2 bases from J, the gap between germline ends came to 11 bases. The CDR3 coding sequence is TGTGCCAGCAGCCTTGACGGAGACACAGATACGCAGTATTTT. This translates into CASSLDGDTDTQYF.

This clone was counted at least ten times. The chain uses TRBV5-4 and TRBJ2-1; 11 nucleotides match TRBD2. V dropped 0 bases and J dropped 5; count of bases not matched to a gene: 4. This CDR3 comprises 16 residues. The V gene's germline CDR1 is SGHNT and CDR2 YYREEE (reference sequence). The CDR3 sequence: CASSLGASGGNNEQFF. CDR3 nucleotides: TGTGCCAGCAGCTTGGGGGCTAGCGGGGGGAACAATGAGCAGTTCTTC.